The clone carrying this TCR beta chain has more than one count but fewer than ten. The target antigen is unknown. After removal of 4 bases from V and 2 bases from J, the junction contained 18 bases not matched to a gene. This CDR3 comprises 19 residues. CDR1 is PRHDT, CDR2 FYEKMQ, per germline (reference sequence). This sample is drawn from a study of cytomegalovirus exposure and HLA in healthy donors. Findings and limits, study-wide: Most subjects had HLA-A and HLA-B alleles reportedly predicted accurately by TCR beta sequences.

In the PCR, 60 Vbeta and 13 Jbeta primers were used. Sequencing used immunoSEQ multiplex PCR; TCRdb keeps in-frame clones, though not all of them. The sample yields roughly 150,000 clones, 75% seen once. This sequence joins TRBV13 and TRBJ2-3, with 7 positions matching TRBD1. Sequencing was carried out using PBMCs. This TCR came from a man between 18 and 29 years old in good health and CMV-seropositive. CDR3 DNA sequence: TGTGCCAGCAGCTCCCGAACCTATCGACAGGGCCGTACCACAGATACGCAGTATTTT. Translation gives CASSSRTYRQGRTTDTQYF.